This T cell receptor beta chain came from a study of identical twins. This clonotype has ten or more counts. Its antigen is still unknown. MiXCR, run by TCRdb on the 5' RACE reads, gives a single entry per CDR3 protein. The sample has about 810,000 distinct CDR3 sequences, more than 9% seen once. Whole-study results and caveats: Models came in too low on out-of-frame TCR alpha sharing in monozygotic twins.

Unmatched junction bases numbered 9, after V lost 3 bases and J lost 3 bases. The CDR3 is made up of 16 amino acids. Germline CDR1 reads SGHRS; CDR2 reads YFSETQ. Another study also made use of these data, one on yellow fever vaccine responses in identical twins.

Sequenced sample: PBMCs. The origin of this receptor is a woman aged 18-35 years in good health. The gene calls are TRBV5-1 and TRBJ2-3; 8 nucleotides agree with TRBD1. The CDR3 coding sequence is TGCGCCAGCAGCTCTTCAGGGGGCGAATTAACAGATACGCAGTATTTT. Protein product: CASSSSGGELTDTQYF.